This TCR beta chain was profiled in a study of technical replicates of blood from a handful of donors. Clones were read by immunoSEQ multiplex PCR, and TCRdb kept only the in-frame ones, dropping some. The table shows 70,000 to 85,000 clones, with 92% occurring only once. The CDR3 length is 18 residues. Germline trimming cut 0 bases from V and 1 base from J; bases unmatched to any gene: 9. Germline-derived CDR1 and CDR2 are LGHNA and YNFKEQ. This rearrangement joins TRBV4-2 to TRBJ2-5; 9 nucleotides align to TRBD2. The sequence derives from a human donor in good health. Input material: T cells isolated from PBMCs. The CDR3, as DNA: TGTGCCAGCAGCCAAGATCTATCTAGCGGGGTTCCCCAAGAGACCCAGTACTTC. It specifies CASSQDLSSGVPQETQYF.